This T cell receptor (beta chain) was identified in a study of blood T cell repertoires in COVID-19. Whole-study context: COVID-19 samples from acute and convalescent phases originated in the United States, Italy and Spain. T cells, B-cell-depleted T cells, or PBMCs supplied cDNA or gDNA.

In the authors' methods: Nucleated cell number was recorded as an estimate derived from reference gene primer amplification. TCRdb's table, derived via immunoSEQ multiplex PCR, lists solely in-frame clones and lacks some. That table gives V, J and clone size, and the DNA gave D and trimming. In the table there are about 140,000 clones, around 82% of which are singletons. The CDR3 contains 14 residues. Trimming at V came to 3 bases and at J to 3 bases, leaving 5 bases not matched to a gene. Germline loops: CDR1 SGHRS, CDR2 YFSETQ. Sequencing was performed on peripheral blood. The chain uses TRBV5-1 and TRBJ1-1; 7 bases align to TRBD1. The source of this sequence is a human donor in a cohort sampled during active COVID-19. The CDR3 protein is CASSYKTGDTEAFF. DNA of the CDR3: TGCGCCAGCAGCTATAAAACAGGGGACACTGAAGCTTTCTTT.